This T cell receptor (beta chain) appears in the sequencing data of a study of cytomegalovirus exposure and HLA in healthy donors. Findings and caveats of the study: According to the study, about 180 TCR beta chains were cytomegalovirus-associated.

To note about this clone: The antigen is not known.

Researchers ran the PCR with 60 Vbeta and 13 Jbeta primers. In the original workflow: The count from a later analysis was 65 million to 90 million unique TCR beta chains, around 10 million of them shared. Profiled with immunoSEQ multiplex PCR; TCRdb holds only in-frame clones, not every one. Clone size and the V and J calls come from that table; the DNA yielded D and trimming. Seen here are some 150,000 clones, around four fifths observed once, and the top ten hold roughly 1.4%. The CDR3 consists of 15 residues. Germline CDR1 reads SGHNT; CDR2 reads YYREEE (reference sequence). Trimming took off 3 bases at V and 2 bases at J, with 14 bases between the two ends.

Sequenced input: PBMCs. The source is a man aged 35 to 55 in good health and CMV-seronegative. The chain couples TRBV5-4 to TRBJ2-5, with TRBD2 as a possible D gene (6 bases). This chain's CDR3 is CASSSAGRLQETQYF. DNA for the CDR3: TGTGCCAGCAGCTCCGCGGGACGACTACAAGAGACCCAGTACTTC.